This T cell receptor (beta chain) was found in a study of cytomegalovirus exposure and HLA in healthy donors. Study-wide points: TRBV6-2, TRBV6-3 and other indistinguishable V segments were excluded. Presence/absence analyses assumed roughly uniform sequencing depth across donors, which may not hold. Trimming of TCR beta V- and J-genes showed a link, identified in a later analysis, to a missense DCLRE1C variant.

V gave up 0 bases and J gave up 5 bases; unmatched junction bases: 9. The CDR3 runs 17 residues. The germline CDR1 and CDR2 sequences are LGHNA and YSLEER. Comments on this clone: Antigen: not known.

PCR employed 60 Vbeta and 13 Jbeta primers. The assay was immunoSEQ multiplex PCR, and TCRdb's table has in-frame clones only and misses some. The sample shows 100,000 to 150,000 clones, roughly four fifths of them seen only once. The sequence was obtained from a middle-aged woman in good health and CMV-seropositive. The sequenced sample consisted of PBMCs. This chain connects TRBV4-3 to TRBJ2-3, with 9 bases identical to TRBD2. The CDR3 reads CASSQEGVRGGEDTQYF. In DNA form, the CDR3 reads TGCGCCAGCAGCCAAGAAGGGGTGCGGGGGGGCGAAGATACGCAGTATTTT.